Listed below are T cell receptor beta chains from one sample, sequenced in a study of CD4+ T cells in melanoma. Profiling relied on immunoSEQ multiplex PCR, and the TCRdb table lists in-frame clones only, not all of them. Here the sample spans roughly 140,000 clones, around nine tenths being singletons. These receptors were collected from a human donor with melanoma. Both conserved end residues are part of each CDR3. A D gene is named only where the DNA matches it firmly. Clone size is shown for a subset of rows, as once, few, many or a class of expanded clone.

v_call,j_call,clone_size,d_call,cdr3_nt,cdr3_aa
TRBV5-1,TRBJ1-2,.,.,TGCGCCAGCAGCGCGGGATCTAACTATGGCTACACCTTC,CASSAGSNYGYTF
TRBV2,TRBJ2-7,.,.,TGTGCCAGCAGTGTTCTGCCGGAGAGCGAGCAGTACTTC,CASSVLPESEQYF
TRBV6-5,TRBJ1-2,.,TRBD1,TGTGCCAGCAGTCCCGGGACAGGGGCCTATGGCTACACCTTC,CASSPGTGAYGYTF
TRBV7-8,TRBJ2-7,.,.,TGTGCCAGCAGCTTAGCCGGAGGTAAAATTTACGAGCAGTACTTC,CASSLAGGKIYEQYF
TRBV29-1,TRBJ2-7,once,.,TGCAGCGCCAGTGACGCAGCCTTAGCCTCCTACGAGCAGTACTTC,CSASDAALASYEQYF
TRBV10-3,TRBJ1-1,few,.,TGTGCCATCAGTCAGGTCCTTTCCACTGAAGCTTTCTTT,CAISQVLSTEAFF
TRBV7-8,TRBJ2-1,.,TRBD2,TGTGCCAGCAGCTTCGGCGGGGGATTCACTTGGGATGAGCAGTTCTTC,CASSFGGGFTWDEQFF
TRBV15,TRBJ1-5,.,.,TGTGCCACCAGCAGGGGGGTCGGGGGAGATCAGCCCCAGCATTTT,CATSRGVGGDQPQHF
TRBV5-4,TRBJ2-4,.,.,TGTGCCAGCAGCAAAACAGGGTCTGCCAAAAACATTCAGTACTTC,CASSKTGSAKNIQYF
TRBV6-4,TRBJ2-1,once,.,TGTGCCAGCAGTGACTCGACTGGGCCCTACAATGAGCAGTTCTTC,CASSDSTGPYNEQFF
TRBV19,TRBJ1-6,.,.,TGTGCCAGTAGTATTGGGGGGGTGGCTTCACCCCTCCACTTT,CASSIGGVASPLHF
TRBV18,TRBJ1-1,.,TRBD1,TGTGCCAGCTCATCCGAAACAGGGGCCACTGAAGCTTTCTTT,CASSSETGATEAFF
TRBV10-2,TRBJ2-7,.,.,TGCGCCAGCTCAAAAGGGGGGAACTCCCCCCACTACGAGCAGTACTTC,CASSKGGNSPHYEQYF
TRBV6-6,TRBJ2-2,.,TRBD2,TGTGCCAGCAGTTACAGTTCCGGAGCGGGGACCGGGGAGCTGTTTTTT,CASSYSSGAGTGELFF
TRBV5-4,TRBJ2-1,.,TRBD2,TGTGCCAGCAGCCCCACTAGCGGGGGTTACAATGAGCAGTTCTTC,CASSPTSGGYNEQFF
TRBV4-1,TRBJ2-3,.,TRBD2,TGCGCCAGCAGCCAAGAGAGGGGTAGCGGGGGGGGCTACACAGATACGCAGTATTTT,CASSQERGSGGGYTDTQYF
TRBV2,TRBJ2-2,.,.,TGTGCCAGCAGTAACTATCAAGTCGGGCCCGGGGAGCTGTTTTTT,CASSNYQVGPGELFF
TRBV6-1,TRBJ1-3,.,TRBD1,TGTGCCAGCAGGGACGACAGGGGCTCTGGAAACACCATATATTTT,CASRDDRGSGNTIYF
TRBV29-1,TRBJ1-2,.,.,TGCAGCGTTGACAGGGATGGCTACACCTTC,CSVDRDGYTF
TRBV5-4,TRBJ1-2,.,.,TGTGCCAGCAGCTTAGACAGCTATGGCTACACCTTC,CASSLDSYGYTF
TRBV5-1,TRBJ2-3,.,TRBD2,TGCGCCAGTCGACTAGCGGGGACCACAGATACGCAGTATTTT,CASRLAGTTDTQYF
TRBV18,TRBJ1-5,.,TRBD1,TGTGCCAGCTCACCACAAAAGGGGGCGGGTCAGCCCCAGCATTTT,CASSPQKGAGQPQHF
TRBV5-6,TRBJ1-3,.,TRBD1,TGTGCCAGCAGCTTGCTAGGACAGGATTCCTCTGGAAACACCATATATTTT,CASSLLGQDSSGNTIYF
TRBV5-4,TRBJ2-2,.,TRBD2,TGTGCCAGCAGCCCGGCGGGGGGCAGGGCCGGGGAGCTGTTTTTT,CASSPAGGRAGELFF
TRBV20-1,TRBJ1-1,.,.,TGCAGTGTTGATGGGGGGACTGAAGCTTTCTTT,CSVDGGTEAFF
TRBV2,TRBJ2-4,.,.,TGTGCCAGCAGTGAAAGGGGCGAGACCAAAAACATTCAGTACTTC,CASSERGETKNIQYF
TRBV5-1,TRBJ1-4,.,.,TGCGCCAGCAGCTTGGAAGGGGGATTTAATGAAAAACTGTTTTTT,CASSLEGGFNEKLFF
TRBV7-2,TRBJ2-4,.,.,TGTGCCAGCAGCTTAAATTGGGGGGGCCAAAACATTCAGTACTTC,CASSLNWGGQNIQYF
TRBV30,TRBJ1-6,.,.,TGTGCCTGGAGTGTGGGGACAAGTAATTCACCCCTCCACTTT,CAWSVGTSNSPLHF
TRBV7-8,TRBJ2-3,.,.,TGTGCCAGCAGCTTGGCCGCGGGACAGACCACAGATACGCAGTATTTT,CASSLAAGQTTDTQYF
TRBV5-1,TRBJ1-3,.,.,TGCGCCAGCAGCTTGGCCGGGAGGTCCGGAAACACCATATATTTT,CASSLAGRSGNTIYF
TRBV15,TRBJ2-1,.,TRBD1,TGTGCCACCAGCAGAGATATTGGGACAGGGGCCTATGAGCAGTTCTTC,CATSRDIGTGAYEQFF
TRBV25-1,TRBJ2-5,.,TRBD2,TGTGCCAGCAGTGAATTGGGAGCGGGGGGCCAAGAGACCCAGTACTTC,CASSELGAGGQETQYF
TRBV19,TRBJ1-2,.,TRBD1,TGTGCCAGTAACCCCTCGGACAGGGGGGCTTATGGCTACACCTTC,CASNPSDRGAYGYTF
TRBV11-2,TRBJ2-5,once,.,TGTGCCAGCAGCTTTCTCGCGCCCGGGGAGACCCAGTACTTC,CASSFLAPGETQYF
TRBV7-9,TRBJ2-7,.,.,TGTGCCAGCAGCTTAGGCACCGGCGCGGCTCCCTACGAGCAGTACTTC,CASSLGTGAAPYEQYF
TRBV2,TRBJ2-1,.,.,TGTGCCAGTGCTGGCGCTTCCTACAATGAGCAGTTCTTC,CASAGASYNEQFF
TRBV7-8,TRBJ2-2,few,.,TGTGCCAGCAGCGAATCCCTACTGAGATCGAACACCGGGGAGCTGTTTTTT,CASSESLLRSNTGELFF
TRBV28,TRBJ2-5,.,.,TGTGCCAGCTACGGACCGCCCAACCAAGAGACCCAGTACTTC,CASYGPPNQETQYF
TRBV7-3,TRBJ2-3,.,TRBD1,TGTGCCAGCAGCCGAACCGGGACAGGGGATAGCACAGATACGCAGTATTTT,CASSRTGTGDSTDTQYF
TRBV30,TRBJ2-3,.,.,TGTGCCTGGTCCTGGGGGGTCAAGACAGATACGCAGTATTTT,CAWSWGVKTDTQYF
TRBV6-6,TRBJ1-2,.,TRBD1,TGTGCCAGCAGTTTATCGACAGGGTTGAACTATGGCTACACCTTC,CASSLSTGLNYGYTF
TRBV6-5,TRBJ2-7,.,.,TGTGCCAGCAGATCCACAGCTTACGAGCAGTACTTC,CASRSTAYEQYF
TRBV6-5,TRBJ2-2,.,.,TGTGCCAGCAGTTCTTCCTACTCGGGGACCGGGGAGCTGTTTTTT,CASSSSYSGTGELFF
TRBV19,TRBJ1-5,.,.,TGTGCCAGTAGATCAGGAGCGGGGCCCCAGCATTTT,CASRSGAGPQHF
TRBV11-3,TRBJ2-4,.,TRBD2,TGTGCCAGCAGCAGTACGCGGGGGACAAACATTCAGTACTTC,CASSSTRGTNIQYF
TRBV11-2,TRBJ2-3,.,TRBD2,TGTGCCAGCAGCCCCGGGACTAGCGGGGTTGAAGATACGCAGTATTTT,CASSPGTSGVEDTQYF
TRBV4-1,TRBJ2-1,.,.,TGCGCCAGCAGCCAAGGGGCAGGGACTGAGCAGTTCTTC,CASSQGAGTEQFF
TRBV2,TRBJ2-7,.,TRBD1,TGTGCCAGCAGCGAACAGGGGTGGGAGCAGTACTTC,CASSEQGWEQYF
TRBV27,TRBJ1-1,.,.,TGTGCCAGCAGTTTATTCGTGAGGGCTGAAGCTTTCTTT,CASSLFVRAEAFF
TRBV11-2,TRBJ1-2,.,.,TGTGCCAGCAGCAACGGACAGTCGGGTGGATCCCGTTATGGCTACACCTTC,CASSNGQSGGSRYGYTF
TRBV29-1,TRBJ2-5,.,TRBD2,TGCAGCGTTCCTCGCGGGGGGGCAAGGACCCAGTACTTC,CSVPRGGARTQYF
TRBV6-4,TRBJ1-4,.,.,TGTGCCAGCATTCGATTTAGGCCTGGGGCTACAACTAATGAAAAACTGTTTTTT,CASIRFRPGATTNEKLFF
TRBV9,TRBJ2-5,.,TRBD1,TGTGCCAGCAGCGTTACGGGACAGGACCCACTAGGGACCCAGTACTTC,CASSVTGQDPLGTQYF
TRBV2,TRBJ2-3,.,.,TGTGCCAGCAGTGGTAGGTTAGGCGGTAGTTCGTGGGGAGATACGCAGTATTTT,CASSGRLGGSSWGDTQYF
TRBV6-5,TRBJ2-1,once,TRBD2,TGTGCCAGCATTGGACTAGATGGAGTCCACAATGAGCAGTTCTTC,CASIGLDGVHNEQFF
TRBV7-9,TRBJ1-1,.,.,TGTGCCAGCAGCTTAGCCCGGGGGCCTGAAGCTTTCTTT,CASSLARGPEAFF
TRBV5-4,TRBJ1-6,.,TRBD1,TGTGCCAGCAGCTTCCCCGGGACAGCAATGAATTCACCCCTCCACTTT,CASSFPGTAMNSPLHF
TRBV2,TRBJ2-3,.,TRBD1,TGTGCCAGCAGGGGGACAGGGGGACAGACAGATACGCAGTATTTT,CASRGTGGQTDTQYF
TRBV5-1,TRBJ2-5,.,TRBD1,TGCGCCAGCAGCATAGGGACAGGCCAAGAGACCCAGTACTTC,CASSIGTGQETQYF